This T cell receptor beta chain derives from a study of blood T cell repertoires in COVID-19. In the source study's methods: Cell counts per sample came from amplifying reference gene primers. The protocol was immunoSEQ multiplex PCR, while the TCRdb copy is restricted to in-frame clones and leaves out a portion. V and J calls and clone size follow that table, whereas D and trimming were derived from the DNA. Of about 340,000 clones in the sample, 92% were seen once. Germline V CDR1 and CDR2: LGHDT, YNNKEL (reference sequence). This CDR3 has 17 amino acids. The trim removed 0 bases at V and 8 bases at J, leaving 12 bases unmatched.

The chain is built from TRBV3-1 (or the pseudogene TRBV3-2) and TRBJ2-1; 8 bases line up with TRBD2. Sequenced material: PBMCs or T cells enriched from blood (not recorded which). This clonotype originated in a woman in her twenties or thirties who had recovered from COVID-19. CDR3 protein: CASSQDRGGDGLDEQFF. CDR3 nucleotides: TGTGCCAGCAGCCAAGATCGGGGGGGGGACGGTCTAGATGAGCAGTTCTTC.